Listed below are T cell receptor beta chains from one sample, sequenced in a study of neurological immune-mediated disorders. TCRdb itself ran the 5' RACE reads through MiXCR, one entry per CDR3 protein. The sample lists about 78,000 distinct CDR3 sequences; approximately 5% were seen once. The sample consisted of PBMCs. These receptors were obtained from a young woman with multiple sclerosis. Both conserved end residues are part of each CDR3. Each record gives: V gene, D gene, J gene, CDR3 protein. A D gene is named only where the DNA matches it firmly.

TRBV20-1,TRBD2,TRBJ2-5,CSARTGLAGSETQYF
TRBV5-1,TRBD1,TRBJ2-1,CASAPGTGRINEQFF
TRBV20-1,-,TRBJ2-1,CSASILASVPHEQFF
TRBV20-1,TRBD2,TRBJ2-1,CSAYLVAGSSYNEQFF
TRBV11-3,-,TRBJ2-2,CASSLDGQNTGELFF
TRBV5-1,TRBD2,TRBJ2-2,CASSLTPGLAGARTGELFF
TRBV4-1,TRBD2,TRBJ2-7,CASSQDPHLGLAGAYEQYF
TRBV3-1,TRBD2,TRBJ2-1,CASSQKAGVSYNEQFF
TRBV19,-,TRBJ1-5,CASSMEYSNQPQHF
TRBV5-1,TRBD2,TRBJ2-7,CASSPRSGSYEQYF
TRBV14,-,TRBJ1-1,CASSQEIGAKNTEAFF
TRBV5-1,-,TRBJ2-1,CASSPRTGYNEQFF
TRBV6-5,TRBD1,TRBJ2-7,CASSYSRTGSSYEQYF
TRBV5-1,-,TRBJ2-3,CASSLGGERTDTQYF
TRBV15,-,TRBJ2-3,CATSRAHSGLTGNTQYF
TRBV7-6,-,TRBJ1-6,CASSLDPGSPLHF
TRBV6-5,TRBD1,TRBJ1-6,CASSGTGISYNSPLHF
TRBV29-1,-,TRBJ2-7,CTPGWGGGNEQYF
TRBV5-4,-,TRBJ2-3,CASQGESASDTQYF
TRBV5-6,-,TRBJ2-1,CASSLVLLYNEQFF
TRBV10-3,-,TRBJ1-1,CAISEPGNTEAFF
TRBV5-6,-,TRBJ2-3,CASSFGSHTDTQYF
TRBV5-1,-,TRBJ1-5,CASSLEGRNKTQNF
TRBV12-5,TRBD1,TRBJ2-2,CASGLRQGVNTGELFF